This is a list of T cell receptor beta chains from one sample in a study of cytomegalovirus exposure and HLA in healthy donors. TCRdb keeps only in-frame clones here, not all; method: immunoSEQ multiplex PCR. This sample has 200,000 or so clones, with about 75% found just once. The sample comprised PBMCs. Receptors were obtained from a young man in good health and CMV-seronegative. CDR3s include the opening cysteine and the closing phenylalanine or tryptophan. Each record gives: V gene, D gene, clone size, J gene, CDR3 DNA, CDR3 protein. D genes are given only for firm matches. Clone size is shown for a subset of rows, as once, few, many or a class of expanded clone.

V: TRBV6-5
D: .
size: once
J: TRBJ1-2
DNA: TGTGCCAGCAGTACCCCTCAGGGTAGTGGGTATGGCTACACCTTC
CDR3: CASSTPQGSGYGYTF

V: TRBV7-3
D: TRBD1
size: .
J: TRBJ2-2
DNA: TGTGCCAGCAGCTTAGCCCGGACAGGGCCAGCGAACACCGGGGAGCTGTTTTTT
CDR3: CASSLARTGPANTGELFF

V: TRBV2
D: .
size: few
J: TRBJ1-3
DNA: TGTGCCAAGATGGAAGGGGCCGTAGCCTCTGGAAACACCATATATTTT
CDR3: CAKMEGAVASGNTIYF

V: TRBV7-9
D: TRBD2
size: .
J: TRBJ2-1
DNA: TGTGCCAGCAGCTTCCCCGGACTAGCGATCAATGAGCAGTTCTTC
CDR3: CASSFPGLAINEQFF

V: TRBV7-2
D: TRBD1
size: .
J: TRBJ2-7
DNA: TGTGCCAGCAGTTACAAAGGGGGACAGGGGGTCTACGAGCAGTACTTC
CDR3: CASSYKGGQGVYEQYF

V: TRBV6-5
D: TRBD2
size: .
J: TRBJ2-3
DNA: TGTGCCAGCAGCGGTAGCGGGGGGGATACGCAGTATTTT
CDR3: CASSGSGGDTQYF

V: TRBV5-1
D: TRBD2
size: .
J: TRBJ2-7
DNA: TGCGCCAGCAGCTGGGGGGGCGAGCAGTACTTC
CDR3: CASSWGGEQYF

V: TRBV13
D: .
size: .
J: TRBJ2-2
DNA: TGTGCCAGCAGCTTAGCCCAGCGGCAGGCCGGGGAGCTGTTTTTT
CDR3: CASSLAQRQAGELFF

V: TRBV29-1
D: .
size: .
J: TRBJ2-7
DNA: TGCAGCGTTGAGACACTGCCCTACGAGCAGTACTTC
CDR3: CSVETLPYEQYF

V: TRBV7-8
D: .
size: .
J: TRBJ2-1
DNA: TGTGCCAGCAGCTCTCTGACTCCGTCATGGCGGGATGAGCAGTTCTTC
CDR3: CASSSLTPSWRDEQFF

V: TRBV5-6
D: .
size: .
J: TRBJ1-2
DNA: TGTGCCAGCAGCGTGGTAGTGGTTACAGACTATGGCTACACCTTC
CDR3: CASSVVVVTDYGYTF

V: TRBV7-8
D: TRBD2
size: .
J: TRBJ2-7
DNA: TGTGCCAGCAGGGATGGGGCGGGGGGCTACGAGCAGTACTTC
CDR3: CASRDGAGGYEQYF

V: TRBV5-1
D: TRBD2
size: .
J: TRBJ2-1
DNA: TGCGCCAGCAGCGTGACTAGCGGATACAATGAGCAGTTCTTC
CDR3: CASSVTSGYNEQFF

V: TRBV28
D: .
size: .
J: TRBJ2-5
DNA: TGTGCCAGCAGTTTGACACAAGAGACCCAGTACTTC
CDR3: CASSLTQETQYF

V: TRBV5-6
D: .
size: .
J: TRBJ2-5
DNA: TGTGCCAGCAGCTTGTTTAGCCAGGAGACCCAGTACTTC
CDR3: CASSLFSQETQYF

V: TRBV14
D: TRBD2
size: .
J: TRBJ2-1
DNA: TGTGCCAGCAGCCCTACTCACTTTAGCGGGAGTGGACTAAGGCCCTACAATGAGCAGTTCTTC
CDR3: CASSPTHFSGSGLRPYNEQFF

V: TRBV9
D: .
size: .
J: TRBJ1-5
DNA: TGTGCCAGCAGCCAAGGGGTGGGTAGCAATCAGCCCCAGCATTTT
CDR3: CASSQGVGSNQPQHF

V: TRBV21-1
D: .
size: once
J: TRBJ2-7
DNA: TGTGCCAGCAGCAAAGATCGGACAGGGGATCGCGAGCAGTACTTC
CDR3: CASSKDRTGDREQYF